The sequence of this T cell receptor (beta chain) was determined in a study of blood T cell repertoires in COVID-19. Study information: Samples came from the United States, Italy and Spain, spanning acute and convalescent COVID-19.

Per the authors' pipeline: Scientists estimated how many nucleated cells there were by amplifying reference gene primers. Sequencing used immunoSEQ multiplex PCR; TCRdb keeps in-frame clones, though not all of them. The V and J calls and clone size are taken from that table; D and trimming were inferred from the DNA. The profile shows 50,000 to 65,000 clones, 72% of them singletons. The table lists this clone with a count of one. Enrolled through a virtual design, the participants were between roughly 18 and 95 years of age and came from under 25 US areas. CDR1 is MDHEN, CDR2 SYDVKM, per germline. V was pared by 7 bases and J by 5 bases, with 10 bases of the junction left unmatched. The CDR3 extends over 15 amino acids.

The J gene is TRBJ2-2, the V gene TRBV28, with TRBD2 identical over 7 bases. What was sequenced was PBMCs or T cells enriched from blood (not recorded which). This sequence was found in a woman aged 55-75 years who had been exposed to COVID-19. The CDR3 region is CASTWGGGKTGELFF. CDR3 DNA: TGTGCCAGCACCTGGGGCGGGGGTAAAACCGGGGAGCTGTTTTTT.